This is a list of T cell receptor beta chains from one sample in a study of early T cells in non-severe SARS-CoV-2 infection. Using its own MiXCR run on the 5' RACE reads, TCRdb lists one record per CDR3 protein. The sample holds approximately 76,000 distinct CDR3 sequences, under 15% seen once. Sequenced material: whole blood. The receptors shown here come from an adult who was a healthcare worker with PCR-confirmed SARS-CoV-2 infection or an uninfected control (not recorded which). Both conserved end residues are part of each CDR3. Each record gives: V gene, D gene, J gene, clone size, CDR3 protein, CDR3 DNA. A D gene is named only where the DNA matches it firmly. Clone sizes are given selectively: once, few, many, or a class where the clone is expanded.

TRBV5-8	TRBD1	TRBJ2-2	many	CAGGRRTGELFF	TGTGCAGGGGGCCGCAGGACCGGGGAGCTGTTTTTT
TRBV30	TRBD1	TRBJ2-5	many	CAWTGGLQETQYF	TGTGCCTGGACAGGGGGCCTCCAAGAGACCCAGTACTTC
TRBV10-3	NA	TRBJ2-5	many	CAVQDGTNPQETQYF	TGTGCCGTACAGGATGGGACAAACCCTCAAGAGACCCAGTACTTC
TRBV10-3	NA	TRBJ1-1	many	CAISAGTNTEAFF	TGTGCCATCAGTGCAGGGACCAACACTGAAGCTTTCTTT
TRBV29-1	TRBD2	TRBJ2-5	many	CSVEGLRERETQYF	TGCAGCGTTGAGGGGCTGCGGGAGCGGGAGACCCAGTACTTC
TRBV7-2	NA	TRBJ2-7	few	CASSLNSHYEQYF	TGTGCCAGCAGCTTAAATTCCCACTACGAGCAGTACTTC
TRBV6-6	TRBD1	TRBJ1-2	NA	CASSYSGTGGFGYTF	TGTGCCAGCAGTTACTCGGGGACAGGGGGTTTTGGCTACACCTTC
TRBV5-1	NA	TRBJ2-1	few	CASSQNQGSYNEQFF	TGCGCCAGCAGCCAGAACCAGGGATCCTACAATGAGCAGTTCTTC
TRBV2	TRBD1	TRBJ2-7	many	CASRPTPGTGSYEQYF	TGTGCCAGCCGCCCTACTCCCGGGACAGGGTCCTACGAGCAGTACTTC
TRBV28	NA	TRBJ2-1	many	CASSPPGARSSYNEQFF	TGTGCCAGCAGTCCCCCTGGCGCGAGGAGCTCCTACAATGAGCAGTTCTTC
TRBV18	TRBD2	TRBJ2-1	many	CASSPLSGEYNEQFF	TGTGCCAGCTCACCACTAAGCGGGGAATACAATGAGCAGTTCTTC
TRBV10-3	NA	TRBJ1-1	many	CAISEREGMNTEAFF	TGTGCCATCAGTGAGAGGGAAGGAATGAACACTGAAGCTTTCTTT
TRBV11-2	NA	TRBJ1-2	many	CASSLKTTYGYTF	TGTGCCAGCAGCTTAAAAACAACCTATGGCTACACCTTC
TRBV30	NA	TRBJ1-2	many	CAWSGQGYGYTF	TGTGCCTGGAGTGGGCAGGGCTATGGCTACACCTTC
TRBV24-1	NA	TRBJ2-4	NA	CATQQGAHIQYF	TGTGCCACCCAGCAGGGCGCACACATTCAGTACTTC
TRBV18	NA	TRBJ1-5	many	CASSPMGGGQPQHF	TGTGCCAGCTCACCCATGGGGGGCGGGCAGCCCCAGCATTTT
TRBV29-1	NA	TRBJ2-4	many	CSVEPTLAKNIQYF	TGCAGCGTTGAACCAACACTAGCCAAAAACATTCAGTACTTC